One T cell receptor (beta chain) is described in this entry. Germline CDR1 reads SGHTA; CDR2 reads FQGNSA. The V gene end was trimmed by 5 bases and the J gene end by 2 bases; junction bases not matched to a gene: 5. The CDR3 loop spans 15 amino acids. Per the original methods: Estimation of nucleated cell counts relied on the amplification of reference gene primers. Profiling relied on immunoSEQ multiplex PCR, and the TCRdb table lists in-frame clones only, not all of them. The D gene and trimming were derived from the DNA, and the V and J assignments and clone size from that table. This sample has 150,000 or so clones, with about nine tenths found just once. This sample stems from a study of blood T cell repertoires in COVID-19. Study overall: COVID-19 samples from acute and convalescent phases originated in the United States, Italy and Spain. T cells, B-cell-depleted T cells, or PBMCs provided the cDNA or gDNA that served as material.

The rearrangement uses TRBV7-2 and TRBJ1-1; TRBD1 matches 10 bases. The sample comprised PBMCs or T cells enriched from blood (not recorded which). The clonotype comes from a woman in her thirties or forties who had been exposed to COVID-19. CDR3: CASSTRDRGNTEAFF. The CDR3 DNA reads TGTGCCAGCAGCACACGGGACAGGGGAAACACTGAAGCTTTCTTT.